This TCR beta chain was retrieved from a study of T cell responses to AZD1222 COVID-19 vaccine. Overall study context: Recipients boosted at about 4 weeks or about 12 weeks are pooled.

Study conclusions and caveats: Targets within unmutated variant regions were reportedly found for nearly half of spike-specific TCRs. Among vaccine-associated CD4 TCRs, coverage spanned spike, with dominance at 160-218 and 743-854. In all cases, repertoires were sampled only after the peak T cell response.

CDR1 and CDR2 from the germline V gene are LGHDT and YNNKEL (reference sequence). Trimming cost V 3 bases and J 9 bases, with 6 bases left between them. The CDR3 is made up of 12 amino acids. Assay: immunoSEQ multiplex PCR; the TCRdb copy retains only in-frame clones and omits some. The sample yields about 130,000 clones, about 87% seen once. As regards this clone: What it binds is unknown.

The source was peripheral blood, collected on day 0 of AZD1222 vaccination. The chain combines TRBV3-1 (or the pseudogene TRBV3-2) with TRBJ1-6; D call uncertain. The clonotype comes from an adult in good health. The CDR3 loop reads CASSQRRSPLHF. CDR3 nucleotides: TGTGCCAGCAGCCAGAGGCGTTCACCCCTCCACTTT.